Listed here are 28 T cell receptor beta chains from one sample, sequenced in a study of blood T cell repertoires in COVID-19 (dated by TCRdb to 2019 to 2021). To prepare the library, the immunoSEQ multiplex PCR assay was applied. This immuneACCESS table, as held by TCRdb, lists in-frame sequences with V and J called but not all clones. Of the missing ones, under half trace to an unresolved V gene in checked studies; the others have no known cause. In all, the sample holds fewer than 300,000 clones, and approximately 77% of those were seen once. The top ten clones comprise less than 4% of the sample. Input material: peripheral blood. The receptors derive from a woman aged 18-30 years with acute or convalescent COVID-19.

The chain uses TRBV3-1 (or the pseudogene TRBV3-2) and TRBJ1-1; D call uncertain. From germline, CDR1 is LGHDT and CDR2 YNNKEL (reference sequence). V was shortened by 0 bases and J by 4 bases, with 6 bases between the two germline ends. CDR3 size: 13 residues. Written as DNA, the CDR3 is TGTGCCAGCAGCCAAGACTTAGTCACTGAAGCTTTCTTT. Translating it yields CASSQDLVTEAFF.

The CDR3, as DNA: TGTGCCAGCAGCCTAAACAGGGTCGGGGTGACTTTCTTT. Its protein is CASSLNRVGVTFF. The chain couples TRBV7-8 to TRBJ1-1; D might be TRBD1 (6 bases). Trimming removed 5 bases at V and 12 bases at J, with 19 bases between. Per germline, CDR1 SGHVS and CDR2 FQNEAQ. The CDR3 loop spans 13 amino acids.

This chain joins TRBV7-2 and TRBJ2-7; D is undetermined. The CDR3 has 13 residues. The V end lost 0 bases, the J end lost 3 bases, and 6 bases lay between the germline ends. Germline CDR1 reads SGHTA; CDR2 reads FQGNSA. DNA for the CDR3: TGTGCCAGCAGCTTAGCGGGCCTCTACGAGCAGTACTTC. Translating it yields CASSLAGLYEQYF. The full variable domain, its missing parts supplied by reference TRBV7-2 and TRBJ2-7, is GAGVSQSPSNKVTEKGKDVELRCDPISGHTALYWYRQSLGQGLEFLIYFQGNSAPDKSGLPSDRFSAERTGGSVSTLTIQRTQQEDSAVYLCASSLAGLYEQYFGPGTRLTVT.

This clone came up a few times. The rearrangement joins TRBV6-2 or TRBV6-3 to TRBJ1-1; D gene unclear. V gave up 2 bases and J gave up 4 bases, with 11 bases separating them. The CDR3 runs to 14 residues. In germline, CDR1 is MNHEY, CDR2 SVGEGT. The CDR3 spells CASSYKGVGTEAFF. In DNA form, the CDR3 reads TGTGCCAGCAGTTACAAGGGAGTCGGCACTGAAGCTTTCTTT.

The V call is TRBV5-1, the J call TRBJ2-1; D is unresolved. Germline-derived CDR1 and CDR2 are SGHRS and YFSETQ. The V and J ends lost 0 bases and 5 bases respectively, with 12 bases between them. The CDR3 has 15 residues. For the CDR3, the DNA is TGCGCCAGCAGCTTGGGATCGTTGGGCGACAATGAGCAGTTCTTC. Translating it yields CASSLGSLGDNEQFF.

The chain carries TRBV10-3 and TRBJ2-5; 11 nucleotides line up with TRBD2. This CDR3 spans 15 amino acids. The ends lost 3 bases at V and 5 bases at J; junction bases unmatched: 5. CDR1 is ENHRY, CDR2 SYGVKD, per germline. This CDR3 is CAISDATSGMETQYF. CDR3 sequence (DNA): TGTGCCATCAGTGATGCGACTAGCGGGATGGAGACCCAGTACTTC.

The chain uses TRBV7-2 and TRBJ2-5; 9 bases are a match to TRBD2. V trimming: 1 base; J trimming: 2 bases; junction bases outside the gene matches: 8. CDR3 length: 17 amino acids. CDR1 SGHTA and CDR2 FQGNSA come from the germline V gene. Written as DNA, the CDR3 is TGTGCCAGCAGCTTAGATTTTTCGACTAGCGGACAAGAGACCCAGTACTTC. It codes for CASSLDFSTSGQETQYF.

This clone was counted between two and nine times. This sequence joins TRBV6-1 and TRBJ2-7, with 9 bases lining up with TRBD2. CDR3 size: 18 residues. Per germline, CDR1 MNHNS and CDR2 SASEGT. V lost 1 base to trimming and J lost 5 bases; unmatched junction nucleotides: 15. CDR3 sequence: CASSEGGTSLPQRDEQYF. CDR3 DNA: TGTGCCAGCAGTGAAGGTGGGACTAGCCTCCCTCAGCGGGACGAGCAGTACTTC.

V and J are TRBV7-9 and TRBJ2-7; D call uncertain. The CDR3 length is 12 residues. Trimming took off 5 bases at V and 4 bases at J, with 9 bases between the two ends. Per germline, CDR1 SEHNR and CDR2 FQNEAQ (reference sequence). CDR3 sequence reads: CASSRETYEQYF. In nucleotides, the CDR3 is TGTGCCAGCAGCCGAGAAACTTACGAGCAGTACTTC.

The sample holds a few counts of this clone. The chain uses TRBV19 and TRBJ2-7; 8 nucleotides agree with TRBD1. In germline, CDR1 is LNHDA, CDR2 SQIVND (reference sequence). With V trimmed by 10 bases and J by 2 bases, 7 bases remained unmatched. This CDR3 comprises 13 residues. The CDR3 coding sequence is TGTGCCACCGCGGCAGGGGGCACCTACGAGCAGTACTTC. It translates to CATAAGGTYEQYF.

CDR3 protein: CASSTTGGTEAFF. The CDR3 bases are TGTGCCAGCAGTACAACAGGGGGAACTGAAGCTTTCTTT. The chain links TRBV2 to TRBJ1-1; the match to TRBD1 covers 8 bases. V lost 5 bases to trimming and J lost 5 bases; unmatched junction nucleotides: 4. The CDR3 is 13 residues long. Looked up from germline, CDR1 is SNHLY and CDR2 is FYNNEI.

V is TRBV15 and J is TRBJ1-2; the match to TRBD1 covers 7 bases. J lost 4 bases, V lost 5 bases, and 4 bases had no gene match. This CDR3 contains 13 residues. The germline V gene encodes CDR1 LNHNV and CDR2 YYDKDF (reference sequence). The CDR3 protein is CATSQGGGYGYTF. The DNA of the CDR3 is TGTGCCACCAGCCAGGGGGGTGGCTATGGCTACACCTTC.

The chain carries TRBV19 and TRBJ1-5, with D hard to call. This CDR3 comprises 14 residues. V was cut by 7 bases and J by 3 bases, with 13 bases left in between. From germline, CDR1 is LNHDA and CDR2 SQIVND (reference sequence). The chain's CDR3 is CASTPGRTNQPQHF. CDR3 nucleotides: TGTGCCAGTACCCCTGGGAGAACCAATCAGCCCCAGCATTTT.

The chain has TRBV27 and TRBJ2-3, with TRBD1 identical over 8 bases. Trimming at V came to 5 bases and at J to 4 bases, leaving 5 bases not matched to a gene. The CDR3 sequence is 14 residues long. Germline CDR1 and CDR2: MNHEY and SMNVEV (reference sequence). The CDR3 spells CASSPGQGPDTQYF. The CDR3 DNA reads TGTGCCAGCAGTCCAGGACAGGGACCAGATACGCAGTATTTT.

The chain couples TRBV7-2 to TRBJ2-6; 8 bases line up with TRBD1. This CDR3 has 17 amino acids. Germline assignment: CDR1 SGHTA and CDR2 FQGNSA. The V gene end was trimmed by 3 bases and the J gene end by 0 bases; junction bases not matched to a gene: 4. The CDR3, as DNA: TGTGCCAGCAGCTTTAAAACAGGGGGCTCTGGGGCCAACGTCCTGACTTTC. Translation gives CASSFKTGGSGANVLTF.

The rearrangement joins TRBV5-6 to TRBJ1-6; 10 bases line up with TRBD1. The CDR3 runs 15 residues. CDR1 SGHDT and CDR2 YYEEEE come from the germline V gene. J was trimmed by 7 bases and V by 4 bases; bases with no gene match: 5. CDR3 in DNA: TGTGCCAGCAGCCACCCGGGACAGGGGAATTCACCCCTCCACTTT. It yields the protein CASSHPGQGNSPLHF.

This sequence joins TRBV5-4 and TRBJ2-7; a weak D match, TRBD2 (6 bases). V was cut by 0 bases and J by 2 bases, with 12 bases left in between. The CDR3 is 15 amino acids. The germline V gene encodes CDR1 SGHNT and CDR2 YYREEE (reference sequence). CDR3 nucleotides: TGTGCCAGCAGCTTGGGGCTAGCGCCTACCTACGAGCAGTACTTC. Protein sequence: CASSLGLAPTYEQYF.

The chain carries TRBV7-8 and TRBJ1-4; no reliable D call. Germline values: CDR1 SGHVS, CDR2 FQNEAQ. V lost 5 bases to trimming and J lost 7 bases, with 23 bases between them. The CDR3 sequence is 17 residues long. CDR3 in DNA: TGTGCCAGCAGCCCCCAAGCGACAAACCGCGGGCGTGAAAAACTGTTTTTT. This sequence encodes CASSPQATNRGREKLFF.

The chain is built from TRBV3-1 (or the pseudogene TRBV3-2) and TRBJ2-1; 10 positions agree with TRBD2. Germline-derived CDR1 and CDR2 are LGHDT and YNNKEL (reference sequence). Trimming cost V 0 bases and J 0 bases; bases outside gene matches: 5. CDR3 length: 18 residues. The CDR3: CASSQELAGRSSYNEQFF. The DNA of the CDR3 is TGTGCCAGCAGCCAAGAACTAGCGGGAAGGAGCTCCTACAATGAGCAGTTCTTC.

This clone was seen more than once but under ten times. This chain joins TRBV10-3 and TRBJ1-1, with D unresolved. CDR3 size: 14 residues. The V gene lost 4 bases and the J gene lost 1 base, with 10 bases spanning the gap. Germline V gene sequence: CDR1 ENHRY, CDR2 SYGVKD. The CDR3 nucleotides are TGTGCCATCAGTGGGGCTTCAGGGAACACTGAAGCTTTCTTT. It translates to CAISGASGNTEAFF.

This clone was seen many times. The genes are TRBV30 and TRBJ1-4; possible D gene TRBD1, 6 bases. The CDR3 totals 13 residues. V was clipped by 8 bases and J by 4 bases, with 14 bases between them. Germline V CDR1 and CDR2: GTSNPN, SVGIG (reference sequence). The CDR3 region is CAGNREYNEKLFF. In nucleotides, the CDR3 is TGTGCCGGGAACAGGGAATATAATGAAAAACTGTTTTTT.

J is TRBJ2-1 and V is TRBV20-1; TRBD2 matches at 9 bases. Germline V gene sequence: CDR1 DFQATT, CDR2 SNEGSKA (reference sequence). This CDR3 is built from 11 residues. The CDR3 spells CGGRASNEQFF. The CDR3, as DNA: TGCGGCGGGAGGGCCTCGAATGAGCAGTTCTTC.

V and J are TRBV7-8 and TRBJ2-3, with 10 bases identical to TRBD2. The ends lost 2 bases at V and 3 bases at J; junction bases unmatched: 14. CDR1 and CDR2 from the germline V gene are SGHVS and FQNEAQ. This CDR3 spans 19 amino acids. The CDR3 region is CASSLFASGRRVRTDTQYF. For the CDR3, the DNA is TGTGCCAGCAGCTTATTCGCTAGCGGGAGAAGAGTGAGGACAGATACGCAGTATTTT.

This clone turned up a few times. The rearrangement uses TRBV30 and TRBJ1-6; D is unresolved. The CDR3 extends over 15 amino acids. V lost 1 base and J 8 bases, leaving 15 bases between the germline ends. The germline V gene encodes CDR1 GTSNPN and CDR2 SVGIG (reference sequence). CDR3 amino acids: CAWSAVRARDSPLHF. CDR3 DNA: TGTGCCTGGAGTGCTGTGCGGGCTCGGGATTCACCCCTCCACTTT.

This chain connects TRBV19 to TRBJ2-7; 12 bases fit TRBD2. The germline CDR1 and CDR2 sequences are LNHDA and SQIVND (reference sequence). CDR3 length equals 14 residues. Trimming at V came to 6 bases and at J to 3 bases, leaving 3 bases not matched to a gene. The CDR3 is CASSKTSGGYEQYF. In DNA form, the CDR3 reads TGTGCCAGTAGCAAGACTAGCGGGGGCTACGAGCAGTACTTC.

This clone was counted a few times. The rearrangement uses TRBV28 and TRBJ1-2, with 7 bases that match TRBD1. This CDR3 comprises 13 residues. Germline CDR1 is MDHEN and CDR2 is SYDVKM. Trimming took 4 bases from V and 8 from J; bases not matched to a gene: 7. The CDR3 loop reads CASSSRGAIGYTF. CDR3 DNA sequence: TGTGCCAGCAGTTCCAGGGGGGCAATCGGCTACACCTTC.

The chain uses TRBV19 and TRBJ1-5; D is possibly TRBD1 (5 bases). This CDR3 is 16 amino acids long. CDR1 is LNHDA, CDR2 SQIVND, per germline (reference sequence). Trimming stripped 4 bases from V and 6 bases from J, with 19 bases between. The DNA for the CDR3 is TGTGCCAGTAGTAGTGACAGAGGTGGGTTCGGTCAGCCCCAGCATTTT. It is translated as CASSSDRGGFGQPQHF.

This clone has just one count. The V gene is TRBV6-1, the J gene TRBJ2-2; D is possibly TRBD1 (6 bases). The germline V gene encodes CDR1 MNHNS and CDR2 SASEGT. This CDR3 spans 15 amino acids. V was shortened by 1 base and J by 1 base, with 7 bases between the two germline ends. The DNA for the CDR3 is TGTGCCAGCAGTGAAGACAGGGAGAACACCGGGGAGCTGTTTTTT. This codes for CASSEDRENTGELFF.